This entry lists 21 T cell receptor beta chains sequenced from one sample in a study of blood T cell repertoires in COVID-19. The table came from immunoSEQ multiplex PCR; TCRdb's copy has only in-frame clones and leaves some out. The table shows approximately 170,000 clones, with 82% occurring only once. Sequencing input: peripheral blood. The receptor source for this set is a woman of 80 years or more with active or convalescent COVID-19.

The genes are TRBV5-6 and TRBJ2-5, with 8 bases that match TRBD1. The CDR3 is 14 residues long. With 4 bases clipped from V and 2 bases from J, the junction kept 4 bases outside the gene matches. In germline, CDR1 is SGHDT, CDR2 YYEEEE. CDR3: CASSVGQGQETQYF. The CDR3 nucleotides read TGTGCCAGCAGCGTCGGACAGGGACAAGAGACCCAGTACTTC.

The chain couples TRBV28 to TRBJ1-5, with 7 bases fitting TRBD1. Looked up from germline, CDR1 is MDHEN and CDR2 is SYDVKM. V lost 7 bases to trimming and J lost 0 bases; unmatched junction nucleotides: 15. The CDR3 is made up of 18 amino acids. The CDR3 spells CASTPVPGGSYSNQPQHF. DNA for the CDR3: TGTGCCAGCACCCCTGTCCCAGGGGGGAGTTATAGCAATCAGCCCCAGCATTTT.

The chain links TRBV6-6 to TRBJ2-2, with 7 nucleotides matching TRBD2. The CDR3 extends over 14 amino acids. Germline loops: CDR1 MNHNY, CDR2 SVGAGI (reference sequence). Trimming cost V 8 bases and J 4 bases; bases outside gene matches: 7. Here the CDR3 DNA reads TGTGCCAGCTTTCGAGCTAGCGGCACCGGGGAGCTGTTTTTT. Amino acid sequence: CASFRASGTGELFF.

V gene TRBV21-1 combines with J gene TRBJ2-3; TRBD2, the table's D call, was not compared with the DNA. TRBV21-1 is designated a pseudogene. The CDR3 totals 16 residues. CDR3 sequence reads: CASSEKTGSITDTQYF. The CDR3 DNA is TGTGCCAGCAGCGAAAAAACGGGTTCAATCACAGATACGCAGTATTTT.

This clone has only one observation. This sequence joins TRBV5-1 and TRBJ1-1; D unresolved. This CDR3 contains 14 residues. Germline V gives CDR1 SGHRS, CDR2 YFSETQ. Trimming shortened V by 0 bases and J by 2 bases, and 8 bases separated the two germline ends. The CDR3, as DNA: TGCGCCAGCAGCTTGGGCGTCGGTAACACTGAAGCTTTCTTT. Translated: CASSLGVGNTEAFF.

The rearrangement links TRBV4-1 to TRBJ2-7; D may be TRBD1 (6 bases). The germline CDR1 and CDR2 sequences are MGHRA and YSYEKL. This CDR3 has 14 residues. Trimming removed 4 bases at V and 4 bases at J, with 14 bases between. The CDR3 DNA follows: TGCGCCAGCAGCCGATCAGGGGATACTTACGAGCAGTACTTC. It codes for CASSRSGDTYEQYF.

The rearrangement uses TRBV5-1 and TRBJ2-7; 8 bases agree with TRBD2. The V gene's germline CDR1 is SGHRS and CDR2 YFSETQ. The CDR3 covers 14 residues. The trim removed 4 bases at V and 6 bases at J, leaving 9 bases unmatched. The DNA for the CDR3 is TGCGCCAGCAGCCCGGCGGGGGGTTCGGGCGAGCAGTACTTC. It encodes CASSPAGGSGEQYF.

The chain has TRBV6-1 and TRBJ1-2, with D perhaps TRBD1 (5 bases). The CDR3 covers 16 residues. Germline V gene lookup returns CDR1 MNHNS and CDR2 SASEGT. V lost 3 bases and J lost 5, with 19 bases in between. The CDR3 loop reads CASSDPGHPDRYGYTF. The DNA of the CDR3 is TGTGCCAGCAGTGACCCAGGACACCCAGATCGGTATGGCTACACCTTC.

The genes are TRBV3-1 (or the pseudogene TRBV3-2) and TRBJ1-2, with TRBD1 identical over 8 bases. This CDR3 is 16 amino acids long. With V trimmed by 1 base and J by 4 bases, 8 bases remained unmatched. Germline loops: CDR1 LGHDT, CDR2 YNNKEL (reference sequence). The CDR3 DNA follows: TGTGCCAGCAGCCAAGTATTTCGGACAGGGATCTATGGCTACACCTTC. This gives the protein CASSQVFRTGIYGYTF.

The chain carries TRBV10-3 and TRBJ2-3; D unresolved. The CDR3 covers 15 residues. CDR1 and CDR2 (germline): ENHRY, SYGVKD. V lost 0 bases and J lost 0, with 7 bases in between. CDR3 region: CAISESLTSTDTQYF. The CDR3 nucleotides are TGTGCCATCAGTGAGTCCCTAACTAGCACAGATACGCAGTATTTT.

The DNA for the CDR3 is TGTGCCAGTAGTATGTATGGCAGGGGGACCTATGGCTACACCTTC. As protein: CASSMYGRGTYGYTF. V usage is TRBV19 and J usage is TRBJ1-2, with 7 bases that match TRBD1. The CDR3 has 15 residues. Per the germline V gene, CDR1 is LNHDA and CDR2 is SQIVND (reference sequence). Trimming removed 3 bases from V and 4 bases from J; junction bases left unmatched: 8.

The chain carries TRBV7-8 and TRBJ1-6; the D is unclear. Trimming took off 6 bases at V and 7 bases at J, with 7 bases between the two ends. This CDR3 is 12 amino acids long. Germline V gene data show CDR1 as SGHVS and CDR2 as FQNEAQ. CDR3 nucleotides: TGTGCCAGCAGGCCGGGAAATTCACCCCTCCACTTT. Amino acid sequence: CASRPGNSPLHF.

J is TRBJ2-7 and V is TRBV6-1; TRBD2 is a possible D gene (6 bases). The CDR3 has 13 residues. Germline V gene lookup returns CDR1 MNHNS and CDR2 SASEGT. The V gene lost 3 bases and the J gene lost 4 bases, with 10 bases spanning the gap. The chain's CDR3 is CASSDSGVYEQYF. In DNA, the CDR3 is TGTGCCAGCAGTGATTCGGGAGTTTACGAGCAGTACTTC.

J is TRBJ2-5 and V is TRBV2; no reliable D call. The germline V gene has CDR1 SNHLY and CDR2 FYNNEI. V gave up 7 bases and J gave up 5 bases, with 14 bases separating them. This CDR3 is 13 amino acids long. The CDR3 coding sequence is TGTGCCAGCAACCAGGCCAAACTCGAGACCCAGTACTTC. Translation gives CASNQAKLETQYF.

The chain is built from TRBV9 and TRBJ2-7, with 8 bases aligning to TRBD2. J lost 2 bases, V lost 3 bases, and 13 bases had no gene match. From germline, CDR1 is SGDLS and CDR2 YYNGEE. The CDR3 has 17 residues. CDR3 DNA: TGTGCCAGCAGCGGGGCCGGGGGGGCGGGCGGACCCTACGAGCAGTACTTC. It yields the protein CASSGAGGAGGPYEQYF.

Turning to this clone: The same CDR3 also results from other DNA sequences found in this sample. The V call is TRBV7-9, the J call TRBJ2-3; D is unresolved. This CDR3 contains 11 residues. V shed 8 bases and J shed 0 bases, with 3 bases lying between them. Looked up from germline, CDR1 is SEHNR and CDR2 is FQNEAQ (reference sequence). The CDR3 here is CASSSTDTQYF. The CDR3 DNA reads as TGTGCCAGCTCTAGCACAGATACGCAGTATTTT.

V and J are TRBV20-1 and TRBJ2-5; a possible D gene is TRBD2 (6 bases). V lost 6 bases and J lost 4, with 6 bases in between. CDR1 is DFQATT, CDR2 SNEGSKA, per germline (reference sequence). The CDR3 runs 10 residues. The CDR3 sequence is CSAGLETQYF. The DNA for the CDR3 is TGCAGTGCGGGACTAGAGACCCAGTACTTC.

This clone was found a few times. The genes are TRBV5-1 and TRBJ2-3; D is possibly TRBD1 (5 bases). Per the germline V gene, CDR1 is SGHRS and CDR2 is YFSETQ. The CDR3 covers 13 residues. The V gene lost 5 bases and the J gene lost 2 bases, with 9 bases spanning the gap. The CDR3 region has the DNA TGCGCCAGCAGAACAGGTCCCACAGATACGCAGTATTTT. Amino acid sequence: CASRTGPTDTQYF. Looking up the rest from reference TRBV5-1 and TRBJ2-3 gives the full variable domain: KAGVTQTPRYLIKTRGQQVTLSCSPISGHRSVSWYQQTPGQGLQFLFEYFSETQRNKGNFPGRFSGRQFSNSRSEMNVSTLELGDSALYLCASRTGPTDTQYFGPGTRLTVL.

The gene calls are TRBV28 and TRBJ1-2, with 8 positions matching TRBD1. The CDR3 loop spans 13 amino acids. V lost 8 bases to trimming and J lost 0 bases; unmatched junction nucleotides: 2. Germline values: CDR1 MDHEN, CDR2 SYDVKM. The CDR3 loop is CASGDRTNYGYTF. CDR3 DNA: TGTGCCAGCGGGGACAGGACTAACTATGGCTACACCTTC.

This clone was counted once. The rearrangement joins TRBV19 to TRBJ1-4; the D gene is possibly TRBD1 (6 bases). Looked up from germline, CDR1 is LNHDA and CDR2 is SQIVND (reference sequence). Deletions cut 10 bases from V and 3 bases from J, with 21 bases between. The CDR3 is 16 amino acids. CDR3 sequence (DNA): TGTGCCACCACTAATCGGAAAGGGGGAGCTAATGAAAAACTGTTTTTT. As protein: CATTNRKGGANEKLFF.

V and J are TRBV6-4 and TRBJ2-1; 7 bases are shared with TRBD2. Trimming removed 6 bases from V and 6 bases from J; junction bases left unmatched: 8. CDR1 and CDR2 (germline): MRHNA, SNTAGT. The CDR3 spans 14 residues. The chain's CDR3 is CASSGEGSTNEQFF. The CDR3 bases are TGTGCCAGCAGCGGGGAGGGGAGCACCAATGAGCAGTTCTTC.